Sequencing of this TCR beta chain was carried out in a study of monozygotic twins with inflammatory bowel disease. TCRalpha and TCRbeta cDNA was put through two nested PCRs of roughly 17 and 9 cycles. TCRdb re-analyzed the 5' RACE reads; it lists each CDR3 protein once, without DNA. Its listing shows approximately 390,000 distinct CDR3 sequences. The sequence came from a human donor with ulcerative colitis or Crohn's disease, or a healthy co-twin of an affected twin (not recorded which). The sequenced sample was blood.

This CDR3 is CASSLTPSTDYEQYF. The chain uses TRBV11-2 and TRBJ2-7; TCRdb calls TRBD1, which cannot be checked without DNA. The CDR3 is 15 residues long. CDR1 and CDR2 from the germline V gene are SGHAT and FQNNGV.